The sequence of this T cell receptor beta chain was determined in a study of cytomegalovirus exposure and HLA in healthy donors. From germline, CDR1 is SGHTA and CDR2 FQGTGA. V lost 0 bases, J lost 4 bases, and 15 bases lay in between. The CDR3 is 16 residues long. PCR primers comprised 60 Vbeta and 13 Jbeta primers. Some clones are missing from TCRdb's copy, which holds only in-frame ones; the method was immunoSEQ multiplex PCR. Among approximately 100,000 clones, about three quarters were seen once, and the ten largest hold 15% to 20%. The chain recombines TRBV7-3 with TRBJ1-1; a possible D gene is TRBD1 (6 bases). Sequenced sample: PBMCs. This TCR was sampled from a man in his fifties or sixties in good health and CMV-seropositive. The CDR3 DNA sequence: TGTGCCAGCAGCTTAACACCATACAGGGAAAGCACTGAAGCTTTCTTT. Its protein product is CASSLTPYRESTEAFF.